This T cell receptor beta chain was identified in a study of identical twins. Study-level findings and limits: Model-predicted out-of-frame TCR alpha sharing fell below observed values in monozygotic twins. Zero-insertion results could be subject to partial confounding by invariant MAIT and iNKT cells.

V was clipped by 0 bases and J by 13 bases; unmatched bases: 10. The CDR3 length is 15 residues. Germline V lookup: CDR1 SGHKS, CDR2 YYEKEE (reference sequence). As for this clonotype: No antigen is known for it.

Each cDNA held unique molecular identifiers, and template switching gave it a universal primer site. TCRdb re-called the 5' RACE reads through MiXCR, storing one row per CDR3 protein. The data show approximately 630,000 distinct CDR3 sequences, around 7.4% seen once. In addition, the sample was reused for a study of yellow fever vaccine responses in identical twins.

This TCR derives from a woman aged 18-30 years in good health. The chain recombines TRBV5-5 with TRBJ2-1, with TRBD2 matching 10 bases. Specimen: PBMCs. As DNA, the CDR3 is TGTGCCAGCAGCTTGGACCCTAGCGGGAGTGTTACACAGTTCTTC. Protein: CASSLDPSGSVTQFF.